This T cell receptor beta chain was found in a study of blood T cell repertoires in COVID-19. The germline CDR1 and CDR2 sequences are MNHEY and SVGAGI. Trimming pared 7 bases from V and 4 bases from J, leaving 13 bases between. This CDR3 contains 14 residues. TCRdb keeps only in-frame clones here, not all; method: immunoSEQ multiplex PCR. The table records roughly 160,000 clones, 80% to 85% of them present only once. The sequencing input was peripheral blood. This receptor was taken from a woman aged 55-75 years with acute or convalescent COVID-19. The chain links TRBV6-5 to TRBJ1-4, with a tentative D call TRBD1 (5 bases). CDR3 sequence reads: CASIPGGNNEKLFF. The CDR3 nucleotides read TGTGCCAGCATCCCCGGGGGGAATAATGAAAAACTGTTTTTT.